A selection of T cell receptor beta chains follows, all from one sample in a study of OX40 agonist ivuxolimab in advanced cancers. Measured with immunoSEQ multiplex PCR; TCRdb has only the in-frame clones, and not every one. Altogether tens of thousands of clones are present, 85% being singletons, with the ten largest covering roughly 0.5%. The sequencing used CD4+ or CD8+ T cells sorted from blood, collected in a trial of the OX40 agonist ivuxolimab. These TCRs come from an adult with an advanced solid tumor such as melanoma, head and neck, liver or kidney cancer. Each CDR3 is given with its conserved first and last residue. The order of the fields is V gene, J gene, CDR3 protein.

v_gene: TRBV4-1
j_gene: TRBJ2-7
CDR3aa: CASSLEEQPTYEQYF

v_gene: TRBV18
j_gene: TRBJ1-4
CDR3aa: CASSPDQLGEKLFF

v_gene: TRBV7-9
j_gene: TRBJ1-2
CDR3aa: CASSLEGGYGYTF

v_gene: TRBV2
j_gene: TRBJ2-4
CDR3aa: CASSPGAGRSAKNIQYF

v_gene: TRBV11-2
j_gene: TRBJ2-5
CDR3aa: CASSFAGAETQYF

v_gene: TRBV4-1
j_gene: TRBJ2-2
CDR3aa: CASSQVGRYSNTGELFF

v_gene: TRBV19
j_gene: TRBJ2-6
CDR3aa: CASSIDGATGANVLTF

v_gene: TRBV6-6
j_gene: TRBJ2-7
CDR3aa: CASSYAGEQYF

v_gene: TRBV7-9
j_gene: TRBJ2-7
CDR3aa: CASSLKAGVTYEQYF

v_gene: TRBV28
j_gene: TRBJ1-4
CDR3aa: CASSFKAEKLFF

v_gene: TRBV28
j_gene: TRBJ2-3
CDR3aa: CASRGLGTDTQYF

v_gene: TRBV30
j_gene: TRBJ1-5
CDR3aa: CAWGASSNQPQHF

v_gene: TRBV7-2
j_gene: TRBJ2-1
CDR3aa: CASSPQGEQFF

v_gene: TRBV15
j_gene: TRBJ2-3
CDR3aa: CATSRVLGVAGRSADTQYF

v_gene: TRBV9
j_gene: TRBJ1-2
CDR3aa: CASSVAAEGARGYTF

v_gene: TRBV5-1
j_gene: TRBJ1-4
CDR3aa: CASRQGLLNNEKLFF

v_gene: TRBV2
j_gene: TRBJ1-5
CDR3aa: CASSNTGGGQPQHF

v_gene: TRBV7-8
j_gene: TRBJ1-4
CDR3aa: CASSPGRVATNEKLFF

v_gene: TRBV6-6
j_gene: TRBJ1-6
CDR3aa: CASRVGLHGNSPLHF

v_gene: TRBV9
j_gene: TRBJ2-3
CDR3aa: CASSVGGGRSTDTQYF

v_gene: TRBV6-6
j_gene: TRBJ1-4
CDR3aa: CASGGRGGNEKLFF

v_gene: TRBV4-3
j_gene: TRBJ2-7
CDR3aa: CASSQDRSTSGAYEQYF

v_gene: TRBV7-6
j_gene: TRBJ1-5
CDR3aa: CASSLAGSNQPQHF

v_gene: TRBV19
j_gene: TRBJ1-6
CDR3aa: CASSLYNSPLHF

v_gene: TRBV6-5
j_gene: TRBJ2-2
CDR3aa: CASSYKDRVESGELFF

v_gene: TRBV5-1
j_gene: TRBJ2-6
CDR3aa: CASSQSGSGANVLTF

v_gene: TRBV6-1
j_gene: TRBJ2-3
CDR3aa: CASSIRDSQGTQYF

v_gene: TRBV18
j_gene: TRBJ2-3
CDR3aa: CASSPMLADTQYF

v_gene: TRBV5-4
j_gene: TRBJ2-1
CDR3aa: CASSLLTGVRGGNEQFF

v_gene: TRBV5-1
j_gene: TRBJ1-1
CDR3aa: CASSKTGPEAFF

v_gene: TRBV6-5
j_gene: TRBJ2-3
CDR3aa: CASSSSGTGTDTQYF

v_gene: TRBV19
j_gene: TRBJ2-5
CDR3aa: CASSIGTGGGETQYF

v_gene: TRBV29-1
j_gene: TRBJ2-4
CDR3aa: CSVVGLAKNIQYF

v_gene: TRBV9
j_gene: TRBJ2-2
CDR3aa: CASSASTSLHRELFF

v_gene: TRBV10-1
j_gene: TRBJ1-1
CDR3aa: CASSPGEGGETEAFF

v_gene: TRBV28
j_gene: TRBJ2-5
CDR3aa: CASVGRWQETQYF

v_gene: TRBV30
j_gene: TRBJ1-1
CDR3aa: CAWSVPRTGASTEAFF

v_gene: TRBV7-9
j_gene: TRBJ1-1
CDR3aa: CASSHQGIAFF

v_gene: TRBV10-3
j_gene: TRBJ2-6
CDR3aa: CAISDPSGANVLTF

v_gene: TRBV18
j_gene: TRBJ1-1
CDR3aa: CASSPTRVGTEAFF

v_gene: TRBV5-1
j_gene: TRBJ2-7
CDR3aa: CASSLASGTGASEQYF

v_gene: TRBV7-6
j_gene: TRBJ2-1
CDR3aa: CASSTLGVSVNEQFF

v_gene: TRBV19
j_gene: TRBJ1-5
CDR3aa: CASSTSGQGASPRVGWSNQPQHF

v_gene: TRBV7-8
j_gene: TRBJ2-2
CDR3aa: CASSPLRTAQNTGELFF

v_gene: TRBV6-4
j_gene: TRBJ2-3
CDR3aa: CASSVSSGGTDTQYF

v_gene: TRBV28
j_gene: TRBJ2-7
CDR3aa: CASRTGGPYEQYF

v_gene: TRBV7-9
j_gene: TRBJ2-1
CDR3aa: CASSFPSGGAYNEQFF

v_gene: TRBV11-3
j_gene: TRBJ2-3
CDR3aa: CASTRGFVRSTDTQYF